This TCR beta chain is from a study of intratumoral heterogeneity in liver cancer. A note on the overall study: In the full cohort of 11 to 15 patients, the median age was about 60 years and the majority of patients were male. To investigate intratumor heterogeneity, the study integrated RNA-seq, DNA sequencing, TCR-seq and SNP array data drawn from multiple regions of hepatocellular carcinoma specimens. A total of under 80 multiregional samples from approximately 15 HCC patients, consisting of more than 45 tumoral and around 20 adjacent nontumoral regions, were included in the overall cohort.

Early-stage hepatocellular carcinoma was present in all patients, and no therapy was administered to any patient before surgical resection. Sampled areas lacked macroscopic evidence of necrosis or hemorrhage. TCR sequencing (ImmunoSeq) was performed on multiple regions from two patients. Frozen resection tissue samples were collected at least 1 cm apart from each other. Samples labelled N came from nontumoral liver tissue adjacent to the tumor. The DNeasy blood and tissue kit was used to extract genomic DNA from bulk tissue. Remarks on this clone: The antigen this receptor binds is unknown. Base quality data are lacking; no much larger clone is found one base away.

Summary of the overall study and its limitations: Limitations acknowledged by the authors included a relatively low number of patients and under-sampled representation of tumor-infiltrating lymphocytes.

The immunoSEQ assay was used to sequence TCR beta chain CDR3 regions from genomic DNA. Primers annealing to V and J segments amplified rearranged VDJ segments. For the original study's pipeline: The ImmunoSeq Analyzer software was used to calculate clonality and richness metrics. Differentially abundant clones between regions were identified using Fisher's exact test plus a beta-binomial method for added stringency. TCRdb limited this immuneACCESS table to in-frame rearrangements with V and J called. A share of clones is missing; checked studies link under half to unresolved V genes, and the rest is unexplained. V and J calls and clone size come straight from that table; D and trimming were deduced from the DNA. This sample is represented by 5,500 to 6,000 clones; approximately 71% of them were singletons. The ten largest account for roughly 22% of the sample. This TCR was sampled from a man aged 70-80 years with hepatocellular carcinoma. The sequencing here drew on tumor-adjacent normal tissue, taken before any cancer treatment.

Here is the DNA: TGTGCCAGCAGCTACGGGACACCCTACGAGCAGTACTTC. Translated, this gives CASSYGTPYEQYF. The V gene is TRBV12-3 or TRBV12-4 and the J gene is TRBJ2-7, and the D gene may be TRBD1, 6 bases matching. V is cut by 6 bases and J by 2 bases, and the space between the germline ends is 11 bases. The CDR3 numbers 13 residues from cysteine through phenylalanine. The entry retains the CDR3 DNA only, 39 bases that are in frame from base 1.